This is a list of T cell receptor beta chains from one sample in a study of CD8+ T cells in alopecia areata. Using immunoSEQ multiplex PCR, the repertoire was profiled, and TCRdb retains in-frame clones only, with some absent. Of some 110,000 clones in the sample, less than 75% were seen once. Sequencing was performed on CD8+ T cells sorted from blood, taken at week 4, from a patient treated with tofacitinib. The receptors stem from a human donor with alopecia areata. CDR3s include the opening cysteine and the closing phenylalanine or tryptophan. D genes are given only for firm matches. Clone size, where shown, is once, few, many, or a class for clones that have expanded.

TRBV5-1	NA	NA	TRBJ2-7	TGCGCCAGCAGCCCAGACAGAAGGGAGCAGTACTTC	CASSPDRREQYF
TRBV5-6	NA	NA	TRBJ1-2	TGTGCCAGCAGCTTGGGGGGCATGGAGGGCACTTACTATGGCTACACCTTC	CASSLGGMEGTYYGYTF
TRBV27	NA	NA	TRBJ1-1	TGTGCCAGCAGTTTAGCGGGGACTGAAGCTTTCTTT	CASSLAGTEAFF
TRBV30	NA	NA	TRBJ2-3	TGTGCCTGGAGTGCCAGCACAGATACGCAGTATTTT	CAWSASTDTQYF
TRBV13	NA	NA	TRBJ1-2	TGTGCCAGCAGCTTAGGCCGGATCAAGTTTACCTATGGCTACACCTTC	CASSLGRIKFTYGYTF
TRBV5-1	NA	NA	TRBJ2-1	TGCGCCAGCAGCCAAGATCCTAGGGGGTTGGGGAATGAGCAGTTCTTC	CASSQDPRGLGNEQFF
TRBV19	NA	few	TRBJ2-7	TGTGCCAGTAGTCCTCCACACCAGGGCTACGAGCAGTACTTC	CASSPPHQGYEQYF
TRBV29-1	NA	NA	TRBJ2-7	TGCAGCGTCCCAGGGTCGGCGTCCTACGAGCAGTACTTC	CSVPGSASYEQYF
TRBV9	NA	NA	TRBJ2-4	TGTGCCAGCAGCGTAGGGGGGGCACCCAAAAACATTCAGTACTTC	CASSVGGAPKNIQYF
TRBV29-1	NA	few	TRBJ2-6	TGCAGCGTTGCGTCGGCAGTTAAAGCCAACGTCCTGACTTTC	CSVASAVKANVLTF
TRBV7-9	NA	NA	TRBJ2-7	TGTGCCAGCAGCTTAGTGGGACGGCAGGAGCAGTACTTC	CASSLVGRQEQYF
TRBV29-1	NA	once	TRBJ2-5	TGCAGCGTTGAAGACGCTAGGGAGACCCAGTACTTC	CSVEDARETQYF
TRBV23-1	TRBD1	NA	TRBJ1-5	TGCGCCAGCAGTCACAGATGGGACAGGGGGAATCAGCCCCAGCATTTT	CASSHRWDRGNQPQHF
TRBV20-1	NA	few	TRBJ1-2	TGCAGTGCAGGCGGGTGGGATGGCTACACCTTC	CSAGGWDGYTF
TRBV5-1	NA	few	TRBJ2-5	TGCGCCAGCAGCTTGGGCAGGGGACAAGAGACCCAGTACTTC	CASSLGRGQETQYF
TRBV4-1	TRBD1	few	TRBJ1-5	TGCGCCAGCAGCCAAGCGACAGGGTCAATTCAGCCCCAGCATTTT	CASSQATGSIQPQHF
TRBV25-1	NA	NA	TRBJ2-7	TGTGCCAGCAGTGCCCCAGGGGACGAGCAGTACTTC	CASSAPGDEQYF
TRBV25-1	TRBD1	NA	TRBJ1-2	TGTGCCAGCAGCCCGGGACAGGGGTTTGGCTACACCTTC	CASSPGQGFGYTF
TRBV25-1	NA	NA	TRBJ1-1	TGTGCCAGCAGTCCCGGGACTGAAGCTTTCTTT	CASSPGTEAFF
TRBV11-2	NA	NA	TRBJ1-1	TGTGCCAGCAGCTCTACGAACGCTGAAGCTTTCTTT	CASSSTNAEAFF
TRBV29-1	NA	NA	TRBJ2-6	TGCAGCGTCAATATTAGGATCTCTGGGGCCAACGTCCTGACTTTC	CSVNIRISGANVLTF
TRBV9	NA	NA	TRBJ2-7	TGTGCCAGCAACGAACGGGGACACGAGCAGTACTTC	CASNERGHEQYF
TRBV4-2	NA	few	TRBJ2-2	TGTGCCAGCAGCCAAGAATGGACAGCGTTCACCGGGGAGCTGTTTTTT	CASSQEWTAFTGELFF
TRBV29-1	NA	NA	TRBJ1-1	TGCAGCGCCGACGCATTACGGCACACTGAAGCTTTCTTT	CSADALRHTEAFF
TRBV9	NA	NA	TRBJ1-2	TGTGCCAGCAGCGTAGGAGTGGGGGACTATGGCTACACCTTC	CASSVGVGDYGYTF
TRBV7-9	TRBD1	NA	TRBJ2-2	TGTGCCAGCAGCTCAATCGGACAGGGAAACACCGGGGAGCTGTTTTTT	CASSSIGQGNTGELFF
TRBV29-1	TRBD1	NA	TRBJ2-5	TGCAGCGCTCCACAGGGGCGGAAGGAGACCCAGTACTTC	CSAPQGRKETQYF
TRBV13	NA	NA	TRBJ2-7	TGTGCCAGCAGCGAAGGGGCAGAAGTCACGTACTTC	CASSEGAEVTYF
TRBV15	TRBD2	once	TRBJ2-7	TGTGCCACCACCGGGACTAGCGGAAGCTCCTACGAGCAGTACTTC	CATTGTSGSSYEQYF
TRBV27	NA	NA	TRBJ1-5	TGTGCCATCGGATTCAATCAGCCCCAGCATTTT	CAIGFNQPQHF
TRBV29-1	NA	NA	TRBJ2-1	TGCAGCGTTGATCACTACAATGAGCAGTTCTTC	CSVDHYNEQFF
TRBV29-1	NA	NA	TRBJ2-6	TGCAGCGTTTACGCCACGAAAGTCTCTGGGGCCAACGTCCTGACTTTC	CSVYATKVSGANVLTF
TRBV29-1	NA	NA	TRBJ2-5	TGCAGCGTTTCCACCGAAGAGACCCAGTACTTC	CSVSTEETQYF
TRBV30	NA	NA	TRBJ2-7	TGTGCCTGGAGTGTAGGGCAGACCTACGAGCAGTACTTC	CAWSVGQTYEQYF
TRBV30	NA	NA	TRBJ1-4	TGTGCCTGGAGTGGTGGCAGGGTTGGGGAAAAACTGTTTTTT	CAWSGGRVGEKLFF
TRBV11-2	TRBD1	few	TRBJ1-3	TGTGCCAGCGTTGCGATCGGGACAGGCAACACCATATATTTT	CASVAIGTGNTIYF
TRBV28	NA	NA	TRBJ2-5	TGTGCCAGCAGTTATCGAGCCGGCAGGGGACAAGAGACCCAGTACTTC	CASSYRAGRGQETQYF
TRBV29-1	NA	few	TRBJ2-7	TGCAGCGTTGAAGGTTTAGGCAACGAGCAGTACTTC	CSVEGLGNEQYF
TRBV4-1	NA	NA	TRBJ1-1	TGCGCCAGCCGAGACACGCCCACAGGGACCACTGAAGCTTTCTTT	CASRDTPTGTTEAFF
TRBV5-6	NA	NA	TRBJ2-7	TGTGCCAGCAGCTTGGGCACCCTCTACGAGCAGTACTTC	CASSLGTLYEQYF